Below are 13 T cell receptor beta chains sequenced from a single sample in a study of CD8+CD57+ T cells in acquired aplastic anemia. TCR beta VDJ and CDR3 profiling used genomic DNA as template. TCRdb independently ran MiXCR on the reads; one entry per CDR3 protein. The top ten clones hold less than 4% of a sample with roughly 420,000 distinct CDR3 sequences, 65% to 75% of them seen once. The sequencing sample was made of sorted CD4+, CD8+, or CD8+CD57+ T cells (not recorded which) from PBMCs. The receptors originated from a human donor in good health, serving as a control.

The V and J genes are TRBV9 and TRBJ1-5; the match to TRBD1 covers 7 bases. The V gene end was trimmed by 0 bases and the J gene end by 6 bases; junction bases not matched to a gene: 3. The CDR3 has 14 residues. The V gene's germline CDR1 is SGDLS and CDR2 YYNGEE. The CDR3 sequence: CASSVGQGRQPQHF. The CDR3 bases are TGTGCCAGCAGCGTAGGACAGGGCCGTCAGCCCCAGCATTTT.

This clonotype was seen ten or more times. The V call is TRBV6-5, the J call TRBJ1-1; D unclear. V was clipped by 2 bases and J by 4 bases, with 17 bases between them. CDR1 and CDR2 from the germline V gene are MNHEY and SVGAGI. This CDR3 contains 16 residues. DNA of the CDR3: TGTGCCAGCAGTTACGAAGGAGCCGTGTGGGGCACTGAAGCTTTCTTT. Encoded protein: CASSYEGAVWGTEAFF.

The table lists this clonotype with many counts. V gene TRBV7-2 combines with J gene TRBJ1-1; possibly TRBD1 for D (6 bases). CDR1 is SGHTA and CDR2 is FQGNSA in the germline V gene. This CDR3 is built from 13 residues. Between the trimmed V and J ends, which lost 5 bases and 4 bases, there was a span of 11 bases. CDR3 in amino acids: CASSVRGGTEAFF. The CDR3 region has the DNA TGTGCCAGCAGCGTAAGAGGGGGCACTGAAGCTTTCTTT. Combining the CDR3 with reference TRBV7-2 and TRBJ1-1 gives the whole variable domain GAGVSQSPSNKVTEKGKDVELRCDPISGHTALYWYRQSLGQGLEFLIYFQGNSAPDKSGLPSDRFSAERTGGSVSTLTIQRTQQEDSAVYLCASSVRGGTEAFFGQGTRLTVV.

In the case of this clonotype: Being one base from a much bigger clone, this may be a read error. The chain uses TRBV5-1 and TRBJ2-3, with TRBD2 identical over 7 bases. CDR3 length: 14 amino acids. The V gene's germline CDR1 is SGHRS and CDR2 YFSETQ. Here the CDR3 DNA reads TGCGCCAACAGCTTCGACGGGGGGTCAGATACGCAGTATTTT. Its translation is CANSFDGGSDTQYF.

Turning to this clonotype: A much larger clone lies one base from this, so it may be a read error. V usage is TRBV10-3 and J usage is TRBJ2-3; D is possibly TRBD1 (5 bases). This CDR3 is built from 12 residues. V shed 6 bases and J shed 4 bases, with 8 bases lying between them. Germline CDR1 ENHRY, CDR2 SYGVKD. In DNA, the CDR3 is TGTGCCATCAGGCAGGGTCCAGATACGCAGTATTTT. Its protein is CAIRQGPDTQYF.

V usage is TRBV15 and J usage is TRBJ2-7; TRBD1 is a possible D gene (8 bases). Germline V gene lookup returns CDR1 LNHNV and CDR2 YYDKDF (reference sequence). V was pared by 5 bases and J by 5 bases, with 22 bases between. There are 16 residues in the CDR3. This CDR3 is CATSARTGSAGDEQYF. CDR3 nucleotide sequence: TGTGCCACCAGCGCCCGGACAGGGTCCGCGGGGGACGAGCAGTACTTC.

This clonotype was detected many times. The chain employs TRBV5-1 and TRBJ2-1, with TRBD2 matching 10 bases. The germline CDR1 and CDR2 sequences are SGHRS and YFSETQ. The V segment lost 0 bases and the J segment 9 bases; nucleotides outside the gene matches: 3. The CDR3 extends over 14 amino acids. The chain's CDR3 is CASSLERGGSEQFF. The CDR3, as DNA: TGCGCCAGCAGCTTGGAGCGGGGGGGCTCTGAGCAGTTCTTC.

The rearrangement uses TRBV7-3 and TRBJ2-1; no firm D call. The CDR3 totals 14 residues. CDR1 SGHTA and CDR2 FQGTGA come from the germline V gene. V lost 5 bases, J lost 14 bases, and 22 bases lay in between. The CDR3 loop reads CASSLHSAYNKEFF. The CDR3 DNA follows: TGTGCCAGCAGCCTACACAGCGCCTACAATAAGGAGTTCTTC.

The sample holds many counts of this clonotype. The chain joins TRBV5-6 to TRBJ1-2; 10 positions agree with TRBD1. V shed 4 bases, J shed 6 bases, and the junction held 6 bases outside the gene matches. From germline, CDR1 is SGHDT and CDR2 YYEEEE. CDR3 length equals 14 residues. The CDR3 DNA is TGTGCCAGCAGCCCCGGGACAGGGGTCCATGGCTACACCTTC. This codes for CASSPGTGVHGYTF.

This chain connects TRBV15 to TRBJ1-6; D remains ambiguous. This CDR3 has 15 residues. Trimming removed 4 bases from V and 2 bases from J, with 9 bases in between. Germline CDR1 and CDR2: LNHNV and YYDKDF (reference sequence). The DNA of the CDR3 is TGTGCCACCAGCATAGAAGACACCTATAATTCACCCCTCCACTTT. Its protein product is CATSIEDTYNSPLHF.

This clonotype was picked up a small number of times. The chain carries TRBV7-2 and TRBJ2-7, with D perhaps matching TRBD1 or TRBD2 (5 bases each). This CDR3 is built from 13 residues. Germline loops: CDR1 SGHTA, CDR2 FQGNSA. The V gene lost 6 bases and the J gene lost 0 bases, with 9 bases spanning the gap. CDR3: CASSYGGSYEQYF. CDR3 nucleotide sequence: TGTGCCAGCAGTTATGGGGGCTCCTACGAGCAGTACTTC.

This clonotype was recorded at least ten times. J is TRBJ2-5 and V is TRBV12-3 or TRBV12-4; D gene unclear. V lost 3 bases and J 5 bases, leaving 7 bases between the germline ends. The CDR3 sequence is 12 residues long. The CDR3 nucleotides read TGTGCCAGCAGTTTTAATGGGGAGACCCAGTACTTC. Translating it yields CASSFNGETQYF.

Remarks on this clonotype: The DNA is omitted, as the CDR3 cannot be located on it reliably, and the CDR3 follows TCRdb's listing. The CDR3 spells CASSLSTDTQYFGF. J is TRBJ1-5 and V is TRBV7-9. The CDR3 spans 14 residues, counting both ends. CDR1 is SEHNR and CDR2 is FQNEAQ in the germline V gene (reference sequence).